This record concerns one TCR beta chain sequence. Its antigen is not identified. The data stem from a study of CD8 T cells in ankylosing spondylitis. Study-wide results and caveats: CD8+ disease-linked clones were present at relatively low frequencies in blood. Among TCR beta sequences, a motif of under 10 highly homologous variants appeared characteristic of ankylosing spondylitis blood. Certain motif variants had earlier appeared in reactive arthritis synovial fluid and blood. Disease-linked clones reportedly concentrated significantly in matched ankylosing spondylitis synovial fluid.

The authors made TCR beta libraries by quantitative 5'-RACE with molecular barcodes. Using its own MiXCR run on the 5' RACE reads, TCRdb lists one record per CDR3 protein. Of some 700,000 distinct CDR3 sequences listed, roughly 19% are singletons. V lost 2 bases, J lost 2 bases, and 9 bases lay in between. The CDR3 covers 15 residues. Germline V gene lookup returns CDR1 SGHTA and CDR2 FQGNSA. This rearrangement joins TRBV7-2 to TRBJ2-2, with a weak D call TRBD2 (6 bases). The sequence was collected from a male donor with ankylosing spondylitis. The sample consisted of blood, either unsorted or a sorted T cell fraction (not recorded which). DNA for the CDR3: TGTGCCAGCAGCTTACCGGGACTTAACACCGGGGAGCTGTTTTTT. It translates to CASSLPGLNTGELFF.